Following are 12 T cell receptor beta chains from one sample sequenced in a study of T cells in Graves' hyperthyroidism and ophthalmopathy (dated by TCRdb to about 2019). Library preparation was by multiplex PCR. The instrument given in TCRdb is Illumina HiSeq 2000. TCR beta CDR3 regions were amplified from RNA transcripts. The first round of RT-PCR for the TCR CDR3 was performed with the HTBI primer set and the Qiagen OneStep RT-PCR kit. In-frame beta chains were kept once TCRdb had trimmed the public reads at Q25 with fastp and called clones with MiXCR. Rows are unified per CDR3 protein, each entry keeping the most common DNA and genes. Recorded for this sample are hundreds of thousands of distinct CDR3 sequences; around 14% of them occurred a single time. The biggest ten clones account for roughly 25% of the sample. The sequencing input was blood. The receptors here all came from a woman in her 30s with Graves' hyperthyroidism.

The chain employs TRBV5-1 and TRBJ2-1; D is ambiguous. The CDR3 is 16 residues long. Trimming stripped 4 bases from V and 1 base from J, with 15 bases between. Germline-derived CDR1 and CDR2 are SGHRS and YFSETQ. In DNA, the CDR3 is TGCGCCAGCAGCACCGTTTTTCGCGGATCCTACAATGAGCAGTTCTTC. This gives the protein CASSTVFRGSYNEQFF. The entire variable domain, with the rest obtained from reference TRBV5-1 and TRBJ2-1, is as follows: KAGVTQTPRYLIKTRGQQVTLSCSPISGHRSVSWYQQTPGQGLQFLFEYFSETQRNKGNFPGRFSGRQFSNSRSEMNVSTLELGDSALYLCASSTVFRGSYNEQFFGPGTRLTVL.

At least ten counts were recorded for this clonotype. CDR3 coding DNA: TGTGCCACCGTTTTACATAGCAATCAGCCCCAGCATTTT. Translating it yields CATVLHSNQPQHF. The rearrangement joins TRBV6-1 to TRBJ1-5; no definite D call. The CDR3 length is 13 residues. Germline V gene data show CDR1 as MNHNS and CDR2 as SASEGT. V gave up 10 bases and J gave up 0 bases, with 10 bases separating them.

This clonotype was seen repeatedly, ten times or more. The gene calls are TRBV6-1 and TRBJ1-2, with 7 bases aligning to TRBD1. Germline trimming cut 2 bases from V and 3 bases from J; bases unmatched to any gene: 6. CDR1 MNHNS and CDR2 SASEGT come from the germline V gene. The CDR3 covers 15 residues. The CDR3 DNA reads TGTGCCAGCAGTGAACGATGGGACAGCCACTATGGCTACACCTTC. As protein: CASSERWDSHYGYTF.

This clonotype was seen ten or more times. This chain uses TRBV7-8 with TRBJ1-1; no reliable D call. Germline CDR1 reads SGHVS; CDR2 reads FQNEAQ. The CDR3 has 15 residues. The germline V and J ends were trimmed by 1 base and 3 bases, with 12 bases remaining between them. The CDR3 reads CASSLGGLWDTEAFF. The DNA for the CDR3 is TGTGCCAGCAGCTTAGGTGGGCTGTGGGACACTGAAGCTTTCTTT.

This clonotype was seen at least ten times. DNA for the CDR3: TGCAGCGTCCAACCGGGACAGGGGGCCGGGGGCTACACCTTC. Translating gives CSVQPGQGAGGYTF. This chain connects TRBV29-1 to TRBJ1-2; 12 bases fit TRBD1. This CDR3 has 14 residues. V lost 6 bases to trimming and J lost 8 bases; unmatched junction nucleotides: 10. Germline CDR1 is SQVTM and CDR2 is ANQGSEA.

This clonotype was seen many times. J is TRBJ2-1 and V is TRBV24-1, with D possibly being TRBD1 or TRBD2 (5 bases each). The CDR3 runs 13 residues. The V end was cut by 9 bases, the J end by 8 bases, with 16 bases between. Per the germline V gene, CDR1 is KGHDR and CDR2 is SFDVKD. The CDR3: CATGRGTVDEQFF. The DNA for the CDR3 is TGTGCCACCGGGAGAGGGACGGTGGATGAGCAGTTCTTC.

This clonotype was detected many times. The CDR3, as DNA: TGTGCCAGTCGGTTTAGCGGGAGGAGTGCCGGGGAGCTGTTTTTT. It codes for CASRFSGRSAGELFF. The rearrangement links TRBV19 to TRBJ2-2; 10 bases are shared with TRBD2. The CDR3 sequence is 15 residues long. Germline assignment: CDR1 LNHDA and CDR2 SQIVND (reference sequence). Losses at the gene ends were 8 bases for V and 6 bases for J; bases not matched to a gene: 9.

This chain's CDR3 is CASSRGQWGANVLTF. The CDR3, as DNA: TGTGCCAGCTCACGGGGACAGTGGGGGGCCAACGTCCTGACTTTC. The J gene is TRBJ2-6, the V gene TRBV18; 7 nucleotides match TRBD1. V lost 4 bases, J lost 4 bases, and 4 bases stayed unmatched. Looked up from germline, CDR1 is KGHSH and CDR2 is LQKENI. CDR3 length: 15 amino acids.

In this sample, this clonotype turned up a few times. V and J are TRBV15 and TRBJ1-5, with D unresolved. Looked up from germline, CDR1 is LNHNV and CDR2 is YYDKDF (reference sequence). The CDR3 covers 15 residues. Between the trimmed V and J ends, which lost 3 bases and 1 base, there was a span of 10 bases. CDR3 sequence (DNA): TGTGCCACCAGCAGGGGAATGGGCAGCAATCAGCCCCAGCATTTT. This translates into CATSRGMGSNQPQHF.

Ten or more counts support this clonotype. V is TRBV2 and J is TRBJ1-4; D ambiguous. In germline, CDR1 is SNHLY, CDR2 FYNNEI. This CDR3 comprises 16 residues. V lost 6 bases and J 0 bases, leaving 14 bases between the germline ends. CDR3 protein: CASRKGPPSTNEKLFF. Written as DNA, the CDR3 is TGTGCCAGCAGGAAAGGACCCCCCTCAACTAATGAAAAACTGTTTTTT.

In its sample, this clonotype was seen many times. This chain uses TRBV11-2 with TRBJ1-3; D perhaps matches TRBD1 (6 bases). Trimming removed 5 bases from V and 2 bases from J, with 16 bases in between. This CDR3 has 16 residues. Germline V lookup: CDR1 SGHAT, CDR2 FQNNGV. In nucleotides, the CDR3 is TGTGCCAGCAGCACAAACACAGGGATTACTGGAAACACCATATATTTT. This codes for CASSTNTGITGNTIYF.

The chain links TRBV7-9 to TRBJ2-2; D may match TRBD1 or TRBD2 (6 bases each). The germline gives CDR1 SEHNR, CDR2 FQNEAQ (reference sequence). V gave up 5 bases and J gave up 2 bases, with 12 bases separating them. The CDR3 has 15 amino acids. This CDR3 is CASSPGALNTGELFF. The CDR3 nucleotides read TGTGCCAGCAGCCCGGGGGCTCTTAACACCGGGGAGCTGTTTTTT.